This T cell receptor (beta chain) was recorded in a study of control samples from healthy donors and cancer patients. The sample holds a few counts of this clone. Some clones are missing from TCRdb's copy, which holds only in-frame ones; the method was immunoSEQ multiplex PCR. Of about 180,000 clones listed, about 92% are singletons. The sequenced material came from blood. The sequence derives from a man younger than 40 in good health.

CDR3 nucleotide sequence: TGTGCCAGCAGCCAAGATCGGCGGACTAATGAAAAACTGTTTTTT. This translates into CASSQDRRTNEKLFF. This sequence joins TRBV4-2 and TRBJ1-4; D remains ambiguous. Trimming cost V 0 bases and J 2 bases, with 7 bases left between them. Germline CDR1 reads LGHNA; CDR2 reads YNFKEQ. This CDR3 contains 15 residues.